The 24 T cell receptor beta chains given below trace back to one sample, sequenced in a study of T cell changes during pregnancy in multiple sclerosis. Method: immunoSEQ multiplex PCR; TCRdb's copy keeps in-frame clones and lacks some. The data hold under 30,000 clones, with roughly nine tenths observed a single time. Material: CD8+ T cells from peripheral blood mononuclear cells, obtained in the third trimester of pregnancy. These receptors all stem from a female donor in good health, enrolled as a control in a pregnancy study.

This sequence joins TRBV6-6 and TRBJ1-2; D may be TRBD1 (6 bases). The V gene lost 6 bases and the J gene lost 5 bases, with 19 bases spanning the gap. The CDR3 contains 15 residues. The germline V gene has CDR1 MNHNY and CDR2 SVGAGI (reference sequence). The CDR3 DNA reads as TGTGCCAGCAGCCGTACCCGGACAGAGTTGTATGGCTACACCTTC. It translates to CASSRTRTELYGYTF.

The genes are TRBV10-1 and TRBJ2-7; D is unclear. CDR1 and CDR2 from the germline V gene are WNHNN and SYGVQD (reference sequence). This CDR3 spans 14 amino acids. Trimming took off 6 bases at V and 0 bases at J, with 12 bases between the two ends. CDR3 sequence reads: CASSVLRVSYEQYF. As DNA, the CDR3 is TGCGCCAGCAGCGTCCTTCGAGTCTCCTACGAGCAGTACTTC.

The rearrangement uses TRBV27 and TRBJ1-1; tentative D call: TRBD1 (6 bases). The length of the CDR3 is 14 residues. CDR1 is MNHEY, CDR2 SMNVEV, per germline (reference sequence). Trimming left V 3 bases short and J 4 bases short, with 12 bases between. The CDR3 DNA reads as TGTGCCAGCAGTTTTACAGGGTTGGGCACTGAAGCTTTCTTT. Translation gives CASSFTGLGTEAFF.

This clone was counted a single time. The chain has TRBV19 and TRBJ1-2; perhaps TRBD1 as D (5 bases). Germline lookup yields CDR1 LNHDA and CDR2 SQIVND (reference sequence). The V gene lost 5 bases and the J gene lost 6 bases, with 13 bases spanning the gap. The CDR3 sequence is 13 residues long. The CDR3 loop reads CASSVQGIDGYTF. The CDR3 DNA follows: TGTGCCAGTAGTGTCCAGGGTATCGATGGCTACACCTTC.

For the CDR3, the DNA is TGTGCCAGCAGCTCCTCGACTAGCGGGAACAATGAGCAGTTCTTC. This encodes CASSSSTSGNNEQFF. This chain uses TRBV7-9 with TRBJ2-1; 11 bases align to TRBD2. The V gene's germline CDR1 is SEHNR and CDR2 FQNEAQ (reference sequence). The CDR3 runs 15 residues. Trimming at V came to 4 bases and at J to 5 bases, leaving 4 bases not matched to a gene.

The chain uses TRBV27 and TRBJ1-2; D is possibly TRBD1 (5 bases). The CDR3 totals 11 residues. Germline lookup yields CDR1 MNHEY and CDR2 SMNVEV (reference sequence). The germline V and J ends were trimmed by 5 bases and 5 bases, with 6 bases remaining between them. CDR3 DNA sequence: TGTGCCAGCAGTCAGGGATATGGCTACACCTTC. Translating it yields CASSQGYGYTF.

Regarding this clone: Other nucleotide sequences from this sample produce the same CDR3. The chain combines TRBV6-1 with TRBJ2-4; the D is unclear. This CDR3 region has 12 residues. Germline CDR1 is MNHNS and CDR2 is SASEGT. V shed 3 bases and J shed 6 bases, with 6 bases lying between them. CDR3 in amino acids: CASSDPGNIQYF. The CDR3 nucleotides are TGTGCCAGCAGTGACCCGGGAAACATTCAGTACTTC.

This clone was observed once. This chain links TRBV9 with TRBJ1-3; maybe TRBD1 (6 bases). Germline CDR1 reads SGDLS; CDR2 reads YYNGEE. The CDR3 extends over 14 amino acids. The germline V and J ends were trimmed by 4 bases and 0 bases, with 8 bases remaining between them. As DNA, the CDR3 is TGTGCCAGCAGCACGACAGGCTCTGGAAACACCATATATTTT. Translating gives CASSTTGSGNTIYF. Full variable domain (missing parts from reference TRBV9 and TRBJ1-3): DSGVTQTPKHLITATGQRVTLRCSPRSGDLSVYWYQQSLDQGLQFLIQYYNGEERAKGNILERFSAQQFPDLHSELNLSSLELGDSALYFCASSTTGSGNTIYFGEGSWLTVV.

The genes are TRBV6-6 and TRBJ2-7, with TRBD1 matching over 7 bases. Germline CDR1 MNHNY, CDR2 SVGAGI (reference sequence). The ends lost 8 bases at V and 3 bases at J; junction bases unmatched: 10. The CDR3 has 14 amino acids. CDR3 residues: CASGDRQGDYEQYF. CDR3 coding DNA: TGTGCCAGCGGTGACCGACAGGGAGACTACGAGCAGTACTTC.

This chain links TRBV28 with TRBJ2-7; D gene ambiguous. The V gene's germline CDR1 is MDHEN and CDR2 SYDVKM. V lost 3 bases and J lost 0, with 6 bases in between. The CDR3 runs 13 residues. The CDR3 spells CASSLAASYEQYF. CDR3 bases: TGTGCCAGCAGTTTGGCGGCCTCCTACGAGCAGTACTTC.

This chain uses TRBV7-8 with TRBJ2-7; tentative D call: TRBD1 (5 bases). Germline V gives CDR1 SGHVS, CDR2 FQNEAQ. The CDR3 spans 13 residues. Trimming took 0 bases from V and 3 from J, leaving 6 bases between them. The CDR3 DNA is TGTGCCAGCAGCTTAGCGGACATCTACGAGCAGTACTTC. Translating gives CASSLADIYEQYF.

This chain uses TRBV5-4 with TRBJ1-2; the D gene is possibly TRBD1 (6 bases). The CDR3 covers 14 residues. Per germline, CDR1 SGHNT and CDR2 YYREEE (reference sequence). V was shortened by 1 base and J by 6 bases, with 13 bases between the two germline ends. The CDR3 loop is CASSLFFRGDGYTF. The CDR3, as DNA: TGTGCCAGCAGCTTGTTCTTCAGGGGAGATGGCTACACCTTC. The whole variable domain, filled in from reference TRBV5-4 and TRBJ1-2, reads ETGVTQSPTHLIKTRGQQVTLRCSSQSGHNTVSWYQQALGQGPQFIFQYYREEENGRGNFPPRFSGLQFPNYSSELNVNALELDDSALYLCASSLFFRGDGYTFGSGTRLTVV.

This chain uses TRBV6-5 with TRBJ2-1; 7 positions match TRBD1. The CDR3 runs 16 residues. Germline values: CDR1 MNHEY, CDR2 SVGAGI. V was pared by 4 bases and J by 0 bases, with 6 bases of the junction left unmatched. In DNA, the CDR3 is TGTGCCAGCAGTTTGGACAGGTTGAGCTCCTACAATGAGCAGTTCTTC. Translation: CASSLDRLSSYNEQFF.

The rearrangement uses TRBV11-3 and TRBJ2-5; D is possibly TRBD2 (6 bases). The CDR3 extends over 14 amino acids. CDR1 SGHNT and CDR2 YENEEA come from the germline V gene. The V gene lost 1 base and the J gene lost 5 bases, with 11 bases spanning the gap. The CDR3 protein is CASSLGRDVETQYF. Here the CDR3 DNA reads TGTGCCAGCAGCTTAGGGAGGGATGTCGAGACCCAGTACTTC.

This clone was seen only once. This chain links TRBV28 with TRBJ1-2; D not certain. Germline V gene lookup returns CDR1 MDHEN and CDR2 SYDVKM. The CDR3 has 14 residues. The V end was cut by 2 bases, the J end by 4 bases, with 11 bases between. The DNA of the CDR3 is TGTGCCAGCAGTTTAGTAGCGGGCGGCTATGGCTACACCTTC. It yields the protein CASSLVAGGYGYTF.

The chain recombines TRBV11-2 with TRBJ1-1, with TRBD1 matching over 10 bases. The germline gives CDR1 SGHAT, CDR2 FQNNGV. This CDR3 region has 14 residues. With V trimmed by 4 bases and J by 2 bases, 1 base remained unmatched. CDR3 protein: CASSWDRGNTEAFF. CDR3 sequence (DNA): TGTGCCAGCAGCTGGGACAGGGGAAACACTGAAGCTTTCTTT.

The V call is TRBV19, the J call TRBJ2-2; TRBD2 might be the D (5 bases). V was cut by 6 bases and J by 6 bases, with 14 bases left in between. Germline V gives CDR1 LNHDA, CDR2 SQIVND (reference sequence). The CDR3 totals 14 residues. CDR3: CASSWRISPGELFF. CDR3 DNA sequence: TGTGCCAGTAGCTGGAGGATAAGTCCCGGGGAGCTGTTTTTT.

This chain joins TRBV2 and TRBJ1-2, with D perhaps TRBD1 (5 bases). The CDR3 loop spans 12 amino acids. Trimming left V 6 bases short and J 4 bases short, with 9 bases between. In germline, CDR1 is SNHLY, CDR2 FYNNEI. The CDR3 nucleotides are TGTGCCAGCAGGCAGGGTGGCTATGGCTACACCTTC. This gives the protein CASRQGGYGYTF.

The CDR3 nucleotides are TGCGCCAGCTCGATGGGGGGGGCAGGGGCTTCCACCGGGGAGCTGTTTTTT. Translating gives CASSMGGAGASTGELFF. J is TRBJ2-2 and V is TRBV4-1; the D gene is possibly TRBD2 (7 bases). CDR1 is MGHRA and CDR2 is YSYEKL in the germline V gene. The CDR3 is made up of 17 amino acids. V lost 8 bases to trimming and J lost 4 bases, with 23 bases between them.

The rearrangement joins TRBV29-1 to TRBJ1-1; 7 bases align to TRBD1. V was clipped by 6 bases and J by 3 bases; unmatched bases: 7. CDR1 is SQVTM, CDR2 ANQGSEA, per germline. The CDR3 covers 13 residues. CDR3 DNA: TGCAGCGTGACGGAGGGGGCGGACACTGAAGCTTTCTTT. This encodes CSVTEGADTEAFF.

The chain uses TRBV4-1 and TRBJ2-1; D is uncertain. The CDR3 runs 16 residues. Germline V gene data show CDR1 as MGHRA and CDR2 as YSYEKL. Trimming pared 0 bases from V and 9 bases from J, leaving 18 bases between. The CDR3 here is CASSQDITSTNPEQFF. The CDR3, as DNA: TGCGCCAGCAGCCAAGACATCACTTCTACGAACCCTGAGCAGTTCTTC.

The chain combines TRBV18 with TRBJ2-7, with a weak D call TRBD1 (7 bases). The CDR3 spans 16 residues. CDR1 is KGHSH and CDR2 is LQKENI in the germline V gene. The ends were cut back, 0 bases at V and 2 bases at J, with 14 bases in the middle. Here the CDR3 DNA reads TGTGCCAGCTCACCACCAAATCAGGGGGGCCCCTACGAGCAGTACTTC. Translated: CASSPPNQGGPYEQYF.

The V gene is TRBV30, the J gene TRBJ1-2; D might be TRBD1 (5 bases). The length of the CDR3 is 14 residues. CDR1 and CDR2 (germline): GTSNPN, SVGIG (reference sequence). Between the trimmed V and J ends, which lost 4 bases and 4 bases, there was a span of 16 bases. For the CDR3, the DNA is TGTGCCTGGACCCAGACAGTTGTTGGCTATGGCTACACCTTC. Encoded protein: CAWTQTVVGYGYTF. Combining the CDR3 with reference TRBV30 and TRBJ1-2 gives the whole variable domain SQTIHQWPATLVQPVGSPLSLECTVEGTSNPNLYWYRQAAGRGLQLLFYSVGIGQISSEVPQNLSASRPQDRQFILSSKKLLLSDSGFYLCAWTQTVVGYGYTFGSGTRLTVV.

This chain joins TRBV4-1 and TRBJ2-3; 13 positions agree with TRBD2. The trim removed 0 bases at V and 6 bases at J, leaving 9 bases unmatched. The CDR3 runs 18 residues. The germline V gene has CDR1 MGHRA and CDR2 YSYEKL. The CDR3 is CASSQDIGGLAGYDTQYF. CDR3 in DNA: TGCGCCAGCAGCCAAGATATAGGGGGACTAGCGGGGTATGATACGCAGTATTTT.